The 27 T cell receptor beta chains listed next were all sequenced from one sample in a study of blood T cell repertoires in COVID-19. Measured with immunoSEQ multiplex PCR; TCRdb has only the in-frame clones, and not every one. The sample has some 50,000 clones, roughly 80% seen once. Sequencing was carried out using peripheral blood. These receptors originate from a man aged 45-65 years with active COVID-19.

J is TRBJ1-2 and V is TRBV2; TRBD1 agrees at 7 bases. CDR1 and CDR2 from the germline V gene are SNHLY and FYNNEI. There are 15 residues in the CDR3. With V trimmed by 6 bases and J by 0 bases, 7 bases remained unmatched. CDR3 DNA: TGTGCCAGCAGCCGGGACAGTTCCGCTAACTATGGCTACACCTTC. Translating gives CASSRDSSANYGYTF. The full variable domain, in which reference TRBV2 and TRBJ1-2 provide the parts outside the CDR3, is EPEVTQTPSHQVTQMGQEVILRCVPISNHLYFYWYRQILGQKVEFLVSFYNNEISEKSEIFDDQFSVERPDGSNFTLKIRSTKLEDSAMYFCASSRDSSANYGYTFGSGTRLTVV.

The V and J genes are TRBV6-6 and TRBJ1-1, with 7 bases that match TRBD1. CDR1 and CDR2 (germline): MNHNY, SVGAGI (reference sequence). The CDR3 consists of 13 residues. With V trimmed by 5 bases and J by 1 base, 1 base remained unmatched. Here the CDR3 reads CASSRQGNTEAFF. In DNA form, the CDR3 reads TGTGCCAGCAGTCGACAGGGGAACACTGAAGCTTTCTTT.

V usage is TRBV12-3 or TRBV12-4 and J usage is TRBJ1-5; 8 bases are shared with TRBD1. V lost 6 bases, J lost 5 bases, and 3 bases stayed unmatched. CDR3 length: 13 amino acids. This CDR3 is CASRTDRDQPQHF. CDR3 nucleotides: TGTGCCAGCAGAACGGACAGGGATCAGCCCCAGCATTTT.

The chain uses TRBV5-1 and TRBJ1-2, with 8 nucleotides matching TRBD1. The V segment lost 3 bases and the J segment 4 bases; nucleotides outside the gene matches: 5. The CDR3 is 14 residues long. Germline V gene sequence: CDR1 SGHRS, CDR2 YFSETQ. CDR3 nucleotides: TGCGCCAGCAGCTCACAGGGGGACTCCTATGGCTACACCTTC. Residues: CASSSQGDSYGYTF.

The chain is built from TRBV9 and TRBJ1-4; D possibly corresponds to TRBD1 (5 bases). CDR3 size: 15 residues. Between the trimmed V and J ends, which lost 3 bases and 3 bases, there was a span of 12 bases. Germline-derived CDR1 and CDR2 are SGDLS and YYNGEE. This CDR3 reads CASSARGVANEKLFF. In nucleotides, the CDR3 is TGTGCCAGCAGCGCCCGGGGGGTCGCTAATGAAAAACTGTTTTTT.

The chain recombines TRBV7-7 with TRBJ2-1; TRBD1 matches 7 bases. This CDR3 contains 14 residues. V lost 2 bases and J lost 7; bases outside the gene matches: 5. Germline CDR1 and CDR2: SSHAT and FNYEAQ (reference sequence). CDR3 sequence reads: CASSLRTGGNEQFF. The CDR3, as DNA: TGTGCCAGCAGCTTACGGACAGGCGGGAATGAGCAGTTCTTC.

The genes are TRBV6-6 and TRBJ2-6; no reliable D call. This CDR3 spans 19 amino acids. Germline V gene sequence: CDR1 MNHNY, CDR2 SVGAGI (reference sequence). V was clipped by 5 bases and J by 2 bases, with 22 bases between them. CDR3 nucleotide sequence: TGTGCCAGCAGTCCAAGTCCCGGGTTACCCTTGGCTGGGGCCAACGTCCTGACTTTC. Protein sequence: CASSPSPGLPLAGANVLTF.

V usage is TRBV5-1 and J usage is TRBJ2-3; 12 bases line up with TRBD2. This CDR3 is 14 amino acids long. CDR1 SGHRS and CDR2 YFSETQ come from the germline V gene. Trimming cost V 4 bases and J 6 bases; bases outside gene matches: 3. CDR3 sequence reads: CASSATSGRDTQYF. The CDR3 DNA follows: TGCGCCAGCAGCGCCACTAGCGGGAGGGATACGCAGTATTTT.

The chain has TRBV7-9 and TRBJ2-5, with 7 nucleotides matching TRBD1. This CDR3 is built from 14 residues. J gave up 2 bases and V 5 bases, and 5 bases lay outside the gene matches. CDR1 is SEHNR, CDR2 FQNEAQ, per germline (reference sequence). The CDR3 loop is CASSPGQAQETQYF. In nucleotides, the CDR3 is TGTGCCAGCAGCCCAGGACAGGCTCAAGAGACCCAGTACTTC. Combining the CDR3 with reference TRBV7-9 and TRBJ2-5 gives the whole variable domain DTGVSQNPRHKITKRGQNVTFRCDPISEHNRLYWYRQTLGQGPEFLTYFQNEAQLEKSRLLSDRFSAERPKGSFSTLEIQRTEQGDSAMYLCASSPGQAQETQYFGPGTRLLVL.

V gene TRBV4-1 combines with J gene TRBJ2-7; TRBD1 matches 10 bases. V gave up 1 base and J gave up 3 bases; unmatched junction bases: 6. Germline CDR1 is MGHRA and CDR2 is YSYEKL. CDR3 length: 16 amino acids. For the CDR3, the DNA is TGCGCCAGCAGCCAAGCGGAGAGGACAGGGGGCTACGAGCAGTACTTC. It codes for CASSQAERTGGYEQYF.

The V and J genes are TRBV27 and TRBJ2-7; tentatively, D is TRBD1 (6 bases). Germline loops: CDR1 MNHEY, CDR2 SMNVEV (reference sequence). Trimming removed 1 base from V and 5 bases from J, with 12 bases in between. The CDR3 length is 14 residues. CDR3 coding DNA: TGTGCCAGCAGTTTATACAGGGAGAGCAACGAGCAGTACTTC. Its translation: CASSLYRESNEQYF.

This sequence joins TRBV12-5 and TRBJ2-5; 12 nucleotides align to TRBD1. After removal of 5 bases from V and 7 bases from J, the junction contained 11 bases not matched to a gene. Germline V CDR1 and CDR2: LGHNT, FRNRAP. The length of the CDR3 is 16 residues. The CDR3 sequence is CASGPPGQGAVGTQYF. The CDR3 DNA sequence: TGTGCTAGTGGTCCGCCGGGACAGGGGGCCGTTGGGACCCAGTACTTC.

The V and J genes are TRBV28 and TRBJ2-2, with a weak D call TRBD1 (6 bases). Trimming left V 5 bases short and J 8 bases short, with 9 bases between. Looked up from germline, CDR1 is MDHEN and CDR2 is SYDVKM. This CDR3 comprises 12 residues. The CDR3 reads CASSHDRGELFF. The DNA of the CDR3 is TGTGCCAGCAGTCATGACAGGGGGGAGCTGTTTTTT.

This chain joins TRBV6-5 and TRBJ2-2; 9 nucleotides agree with TRBD1. This CDR3 has 13 residues. The junction had 5 bases not matched to a gene; V was cut back by 8 bases and J by 7 bases. Germline V gives CDR1 MNHEY, CDR2 SVGAGI. The CDR3 DNA reads TGTGCCAGCGGGGGACAGGGTCACGGGGAGCTGTTTTTT. Translated: CASGGQGHGELFF.

This chain links TRBV7-9 with TRBJ2-3; D is unclear. Germline CDR1 is SEHNR and CDR2 is FQNEAQ (reference sequence). There are 14 residues in the CDR3. V was cut by 3 bases and J by 0 bases, with 7 bases left in between. The CDR3 loop reads CASSFVTSTDTQYF. The CDR3 DNA sequence: TGTGCCAGCAGCTTCGTGACTAGCACAGATACGCAGTATTTT. Filled out from reference TRBV7-9 and TRBJ2-3, the complete variable domain reads DTGVSQNPRHKITKRGQNVTFRCDPISEHNRLYWYRQTLGQGPEFLTYFQNEAQLEKSRLLSDRFSAERPKGSFSTLEIQRTEQGDSAMYLCASSFVTSTDTQYFGPGTRLTVL.

The chain has TRBV5-4 and TRBJ2-1; perhaps TRBD2 as D (5 bases). V was cut by 1 base and J by 8 bases, with 10 bases left in between. Germline values: CDR1 SGHNT, CDR2 YYREEE (reference sequence). The length of the CDR3 is 13 residues. CDR3: CASSLRAGDEQFF. CDR3 DNA sequence: TGTGCCAGCAGCTTGAGGGCCGGGGATGAGCAGTTCTTC.

The chain employs TRBV7-9 and TRBJ1-4; the match to TRBD1 covers 9 bases. The CDR3 is 16 amino acids. Germline trimming cut 1 base from V and 11 bases from J; bases unmatched to any gene: 11. CDR1 is SEHNR, CDR2 FQNEAQ, per germline (reference sequence). In DNA form, the CDR3 reads TGTGCCAGCAGCTTAGTATGGGGACAGGGCCTCTCGAAACTGTTTTTT. The encoded protein is CASSLVWGQGLSKLFF.

V gene TRBV9 combines with J gene TRBJ2-3; D is possibly TRBD2 (5 bases). The V gene's germline CDR1 is SGDLS and CDR2 YYNGEE. The CDR3 is 16 residues long. Trimming pared 2 bases from V and 0 bases from J, leaving 13 bases between. The CDR3: CASSVGSAMSTDTQYF. In DNA form, the CDR3 reads TGTGCCAGCAGCGTGGGTAGCGCAATGAGCACAGATACGCAGTATTTT.

The rearrangement joins TRBV4-3 to TRBJ2-7, with 10 bases lining up with TRBD2. The germline gives CDR1 LGHNA, CDR2 YSLEER. Trimming cost V 0 bases and J 3 bases; bases outside gene matches: 8. This CDR3 is 17 amino acids long. CDR3 protein: CASSQDIAGGHLYEQYF. The CDR3 nucleotides read TGCGCCAGCAGCCAAGATATAGCGGGGGGACACCTCTACGAGCAGTACTTC.

This clone appeared a single time. This chain connects TRBV11-2 to TRBJ1-1; perhaps TRBD1 as D (5 bases). CDR1 is SGHAT, CDR2 FQNNGV, per germline. This CDR3 is built from 14 residues. The ends were cut back, 7 bases at V and 3 bases at J, with 15 bases in the middle. The CDR3 reads CASNLQGLDTEAFF. The CDR3 nucleotides are TGTGCCAGCAATCTCCAGGGCCTGGACACTGAAGCTTTCTTT.

The genes are TRBV6-2 or TRBV6-3 and TRBJ2-1; D perhaps matches TRBD2 (5 bases). V shed 5 bases and J shed 6 bases, with 14 bases lying between them. Germline CDR1 and CDR2: MNHEY and SVGEGT. This CDR3 contains 14 residues. This chain's CDR3 is CASSQPPAANEQFF. The CDR3, as DNA: TGTGCCAGCAGTCAGCCCCCAGCGGCCAATGAGCAGTTCTTC.

V is TRBV7-9 and J is TRBJ2-1; a possible D gene is TRBD2 (6 bases). The CDR3 has 12 residues. The germline V gene has CDR1 SEHNR and CDR2 FQNEAQ (reference sequence). V was trimmed by 8 bases and J by 3 bases, leaving 8 bases between them. Written as DNA, the CDR3 is TGTGCCAGCTTAGCGGACTACAATGAGCAGTTCTTC. Translating it yields CASLADYNEQFF. Variable domain in full (rest from reference TRBV7-9 and TRBJ2-1): DTGVSQNPRHKITKRGQNVTFRCDPISEHNRLYWYRQTLGQGPEFLTYFQNEAQLEKSRLLSDRFSAERPKGSFSTLEIQRTEQGDSAMYLCASLADYNEQFFGPGTRLTVL.

V gene TRBV24-1 combines with J gene TRBJ1-6, with D possibly matching TRBD1 (6 bases). Germline CDR1 is KGHDR and CDR2 is SFDVKD. The length of the CDR3 is 14 residues. Deletions cut 5 bases from V and 4 bases from J, with 8 bases between. CDR3 DNA: TGTGCCACCAGTGCCACAGGGTATAATTCACCCCTCCACTTT. Translated: CATSATGYNSPLHF.

The chain is built from TRBV6-5 and TRBJ1-1; 8 bases match TRBD1. Trimming removed 4 bases from V and 4 bases from J; junction bases left unmatched: 5. The CDR3 totals 14 residues. CDR1 MNHEY and CDR2 SVGAGI come from the germline V gene. Here the CDR3 DNA reads TGTGCCAGCAGTTTAACAGGGGGGCGCACTGAAGCTTTCTTT. It translates to CASSLTGGRTEAFF.

This chain links TRBV10-2 with TRBJ1-2; D gene uncertain. The CDR3 contains 14 residues. V lost 0 bases and J lost 7, with 12 bases in between. Germline loops: CDR1 WSHSY, CDR2 SAAADI. The CDR3 DNA reads as TGCGCCAGCAGTGAGTCCCCAGCCCGGGGTGGCTACACCTTC. This encodes CASSESPARGGYTF.

V gene TRBV27 combines with J gene TRBJ2-5; 10 bases line up with TRBD2. Germline values: CDR1 MNHEY, CDR2 SMNVEV (reference sequence). V gave up 2 bases and J gave up 5 bases; unmatched junction bases: 8. The CDR3 spans 16 residues. Written as DNA, the CDR3 is TGTGCCAGCAGTTTAGGATCGGGACTAGCGTCGGAGACCCAGTACTTC. It is translated as CASSLGSGLASETQYF.

The chain uses TRBV3-1 (or the pseudogene TRBV3-2) and TRBJ1-4; 9 bases match TRBD1. V gave up 7 bases and J gave up 2 bases; unmatched junction bases: 5. This CDR3 contains 15 residues. Germline lookup yields CDR1 LGHDT and CDR2 YNNKEL (reference sequence). This CDR3 reads CASTSTGGTNEKLFF. The CDR3 nucleotides read TGTGCCAGCACCTCAACAGGGGGCACTAATGAAAAACTGTTTTTT.